This is a list of T cell receptor beta chains from one sample in a study of blood T cell repertoires in COVID-19. TCRdb's copy holds only in-frame clones and misses some; the assay was immunoSEQ multiplex PCR. In the table there are some 210,000 clones, approximately 78% of which are singletons. Sequencing used peripheral blood. These receptors were collected from a woman in her forties with acute or convalescent COVID-19. CDR3s include the opening cysteine and the closing phenylalanine or tryptophan. The D gene is left open where the match is weak. Clone size, where shown, is once, few, many, or a class for clones that have expanded.

clone_size | d_call | j_call | v_call | cdr3_nt | cdr3_aa
- | TRBD1 | TRBJ1-4 | TRBV5-5 | TGTGCCAGCAGCTTGGAGGGGGCAGGCCATGAAAAACTGTTTTTT | CASSLEGAGHEKLFF
once | - | TRBJ2-3 | TRBV6-6 | TGTGCCAGCAATCGATGGGCTGGATCGCCCACAGATACGCAGTATTTT | CASNRWAGSPTDTQYF
few | - | TRBJ1-1 | TRBV7-6 | TGTGCCAGCAGCTTTAGGGGGGAAGCTTTCTTT | CASSFRGEAFF
- | TRBD1 | TRBJ2-5 | TRBV5-1 | TGCGCCAGCAGCTTGATCGGGACAGGGAAGGAGACCCAGTACTTC | CASSLIGTGKETQYF
- | TRBD1 | TRBJ2-7 | TRBV10-2 | TGCGCCAGCAGTCCGACAGGGAGCGTATACGAGCAGTACTTC | CASSPTGSVYEQYF
- | - | TRBJ2-2 | TRBV7-6 | TGTGCATGTGAGTCCGGGGAGCTGTTTTTT | CACESGELFF
- | - | TRBJ2-1 | TRBV10-3 | TGTGCCATCAGTGAGCCGGCCATCGGGAATGAGCAGTTCTTC | CAISEPAIGNEQFF
- | - | TRBJ2-7 | TRBV7-2 | TGTGCCAGCAGCTTGCGGGCCGGGCTCGAGCAGTACTTC | CASSLRAGLEQYF
- | - | TRBJ2-7 | TRBV27 | TGTGCCAGCAGTTCTCAGTCTGGGGGGAGGGAGCAGTACTTC | CASSSQSGGREQYF
few | TRBD1 | TRBJ1-5 | TRBV2 | TGTGCCAGCACCTACCGGGACAGGGGCCAGCCCCAGCATTTT | CASTYRDRGQPQHF
- | TRBD1 | TRBJ1-4 | TRBV25-1 | TGTGCCAGCAGTGAGCTCACCCAGGGGGCGCCATACGAAAAACTGTTTTTT | CASSELTQGAPYEKLFF
- | - | TRBJ2-1 | TRBV23-1 | TGCGCCAGCAGTCAATACCACTCCCGGGACTTAAGTTACAATGAGCAGTTCTTC | CASSQYHSRDLSYNEQFF
once | - | TRBJ2-2 | TRBV5-1 | TGCGCCAGCAGCTTGGTTGTAACCGGGGAGCTGTTTTTT | CASSLVVTGELFF
- | - | TRBJ2-1 | TRBV18 | TGTGCCAGCTCCCCCGGCGGCCTAAGCTCCTACAATGAGCAGTTCTTC | CASSPGGLSSYNEQFF
- | TRBD2 | TRBJ2-2 | TRBV7-2 | TGTGCCAGCTCTAGCGGGAGTAGGACCGGGGAGCTGTTTTTT | CASSSGSRTGELFF
- | - | TRBJ2-1 | TRBV30 | TGTGCCTGGAGTCGACAGGATCCGGGGAATGAGCAGTTCTTC | CAWSRQDPGNEQFF
- | TRBD2 | TRBJ2-2 | TRBV13 | TGTGCCAGCAGTTGGGCTAGCGGGAGATCGGGCACCGGGGAGCTGTTTTTT | CASSWASGRSGTGELFF
- | - | TRBJ1-4 | TRBV6-5 | TGTGCCAGCAGTTACTCGGGAGCTGAAAAACTGTTTTTT | CASSYSGAEKLFF
- | TRBD1 | TRBJ1-1 | TRBV30 | TGTGCCTGGAGTGTAGGGACAGGGAAGAACACTGAAGCTTTCTTT | CAWSVGTGKNTEAFF
- | - | TRBJ1-4 | TRBV7-8 | TGTGCCAGCAGCCCCTCCCCTCGACAGTATGAAAAACTGTTTTTT | CASSPSPRQYEKLFF
few | - | TRBJ2-7 | TRBV28 | TGTGCCAGCAGCTCTGCGAGAGGGTCCCTCAGACCCTACGAGCAGTACTTC | CASSSARGSLRPYEQYF
few | - | TRBJ1-3 | TRBV19 | TGTGCCAGTAAAAAGAGCTCTGGAAACACCATATATTTT | CASKKSSGNTIYF
- | - | TRBJ1-1 | TRBV4-1 | TGCGCCAGCAGCCAAAATACAGGGCCCACTGAAGCTTTCTTT | CASSQNTGPTEAFF
- | - | TRBJ1-3 | TRBV6-6 | TGTGCCAGCAGTTACTTGGGGGCACACTCTGGAAACACCATATATTTT | CASSYLGAHSGNTIYF
- | - | TRBJ1-4 | TRBV7-3 | TGTGCCAGCAGCTGTCCCCGGGGAGAAGGTTTAGAAGCAACTAATGAAAAACTGTTTTTT | CASSCPRGEGLEATNEKLFF
- | - | TRBJ1-1 | TRBV4-1 | TGCGCCAGCAGCCAAGTACAAGACACTGAAGCTTTCTTT | CASSQVQDTEAFF
- | - | TRBJ1-1 | TRBV5-1 | TGCGCCAGCAGCTTACAGGGAAACACTGAAGCTTTCTTT | CASSLQGNTEAFF
- | TRBD1 | TRBJ1-5 | TRBV27 | TGTGCCAGCCGCCGACAGGGCGATCAGCCCCAGCATTTT | CASRRQGDQPQHF
- | TRBD2 | TRBJ2-1 | TRBV2 | TGTGCCAGCAGTAGGGAAAGCGGGATATACAATGAGCAGTTCTTC | CASSRESGIYNEQFF
- | TRBD1 | TRBJ1-5 | TRBV30 | TGTGCCTGGAGCGCACCACAGGGGGGAAAGCAACAGCCCCAGCATTTT | CAWSAPQGGKQQPQHF
- | - | TRBJ1-2 | TRBV30 | TGTGCCTGGCTTATATCCGGGACACTGCTTAACTATGGCTACACCTTC | CAWLISGTLLNYGYTF
- | - | TRBJ2-3 | TRBV19 | TGTGCCAGTAGTCGACTAGAGGATACGCAGTATTTT | CASSRLEDTQYF
- | - | TRBJ2-7 | TRBV6-6 | TGTGCCAGCACGTTACAGGGTCCAACCGCCTACGAGCAGTACTTC | CASTLQGPTAYEQYF
- | - | TRBJ2-1 | TRBV20-1 | TGCAGTGTCAGAAAGGGGAATGAGCAGTTCTTC | CSVRKGNEQFF
- | - | TRBJ1-2 | TRBV24-1 | TGTGCCACCAGTGATTTATCAGCTAGGGGCTACACCTTC | CATSDLSARGYTF
- | TRBD2 | TRBJ2-1 | TRBV10-3 | TGTGCCATTACTAGCGGCCCGGGTGAGCAGTTCTTC | CAITSGPGEQFF